The TCR beta chain described here comes from a study of blood T cell repertoires in COVID-19. Study in general: Both acute and convalescent COVID-19 samples were obtained from the United States, Italy and Spain.

In the authors' methods: Amplification with reference gene primers provided the estimates of nucleated cell counts. Sequencing used immunoSEQ multiplex PCR; TCRdb keeps in-frame clones, though not all of them. That table gives V, J and clone size, and the DNA gave D and trimming. The table records 150,000 or so clones, under 85% of them present only once. V lost 2 bases to trimming and J lost 0 bases, with 7 bases between them. CDR1 and CDR2 from the germline V gene are KGHSH and LQKENI. The CDR3 has 14 amino acids. The receptor was isolated from a man between 60 and 75 years old with COVID-19, enrolled during active disease. The chain uses TRBV18 and TRBJ1-1; D not resolved. Sequencing was done on a sample of peripheral blood. For the CDR3, the DNA is TGTGCCAGCTCACCAAACAGACTGAACACTGAAGCTTTCTTT. Protein sequence: CASSPNRLNTEAFF.